This T cell receptor beta chain was sequenced in a study of cytomegalovirus exposure and HLA in healthy donors. About the study: An early data release held around 80 million unique TCRs from HLA-typed donors. Overall study results and limits: Presence/absence analyses supposed approximately even sequencing depth among donors. The majority of CMV-associated TCR beta chains were reported as apparently HLA-restricted in a later analysis. Later analysis placed DRB1 highest and HLA-C lowest in TCR association rates, which differed by HLA locus.

PCR primers comprised 60 Vbeta and 13 Jbeta primers. Clones were sequenced by immunoSEQ multiplex PCR, and TCRdb holds only the in-frame ones, with some missing. Of around 150,000 clones in the sample, more than 70% were seen once. The germline CDR1 and CDR2 sequences are SEHNR and FQNEAQ (reference sequence). Trimming shortened V by 4 bases and J by 0 bases, and 7 bases separated the two germline ends. The CDR3 sequence is 15 residues long. Comments on this clone: The antigen is unknown.

Sequencing used PBMCs. The TCR was taken from a man between 25 and 39 years old in good health and CMV-seronegative. The rearrangement uses TRBV7-9 and TRBJ2-6; D not certain. CDR3 coding DNA: TGTGCCAGCAGCTCTGGAGTCTCTGGGGCCAACGTCCTGACTTTC. This sequence encodes CASSSGVSGANVLTF.